The clone carrying this T cell receptor beta chain was observed a single time. CDR1 LGHNA and CDR2 YSLEER come from the germline V gene. Trimming removed 5 bases from V and 6 bases from J; junction bases left unmatched: 10. CDR3 size: 14 residues. These data are taken from a study of T cell changes during pregnancy in multiple sclerosis. Data came from immunoSEQ multiplex PCR; TCRdb stores just in-frame clones and leaves some out. The sample lists approximately 30,000 clones, roughly 89% occurring once. The starting material was CD8+ T cells from peripheral blood mononuclear cells, obtained in the first trimester of pregnancy. The receptor was isolated from a female donor with multiple sclerosis, enrolled in a pregnancy study. The chain uses TRBV4-3 and TRBJ2-7; 7 nucleotides agree with TRBD1. In nucleotides, the CDR3 is TGCGCCAGCAGCGAGCAACAGGGGCCCTCCGAGCAGTACTTC. Amino acids: CASSEQQGPSEQYF.